These 9 T cell receptor beta chains share one sample of origin, sequenced in a study of blood T cell repertoires in COVID-19. The data were produced by immunoSEQ multiplex PCR, yet TCRdb's version contains in-frame clones alone and is incomplete. Among roughly 250,000 clones listed, nearly 95% were seen once. Input material: peripheral blood. These receptors came from a man younger than 45 with COVID-19, enrolled during active disease.

The rearrangement joins TRBV11-2 to TRBJ2-5; D may be TRBD1 (6 bases). Germline lookup yields CDR1 SGHAT and CDR2 FQNNGV. The CDR3 totals 15 residues. Trimming stripped 5 bases from V and 4 bases from J, with 17 bases between. This CDR3 is CASSLRGGKGETQYF. CDR3 DNA: TGTGCCAGCAGCCTGAGAGGGGGTAAGGGAGAGACCCAGTACTTC.

This sequence joins TRBV20-1 and TRBJ1-5; D is uncertain. Looked up from germline, CDR1 is DFQATT and CDR2 is SNEGSKA (reference sequence). This CDR3 contains 16 residues. V lost 3 bases and J lost 0, with 15 bases in between. The CDR3 protein is CSASLRETSSNQPQHF. The CDR3 DNA follows: TGCAGTGCTAGTCTCCGGGAAACCTCTAGCAATCAGCCCCAGCATTTT.

This rearrangement joins TRBV3-1 (or the pseudogene TRBV3-2) to TRBJ1-5; D is unclear. CDR1 and CDR2 from the germline V gene are LGHDT and YNNKEL (reference sequence). V lost 0 bases to trimming and J lost 1 base, with 10 bases between them. This CDR3 has 16 residues. CDR3 nucleotides: TGTGCCAGCAGCCAAGAGGGTTCCGGGAGCAATCAGCCCCAGCATTTT. This sequence encodes CASSQEGSGSNQPQHF.

The V call is TRBV5-5, the J call TRBJ2-3, with 10 bases lining up with TRBD2. The CDR3 length is 18 residues. From germline, CDR1 is SGHKS and CDR2 YYEKEE (reference sequence). The J segment lost 3 bases and the V segment lost 0 bases, leaving 10 bases of the junction unmatched. CDR3 coding DNA: TGTGCCAGCAGCTTGGATCGAGCGGGGGGGCCTCCGACAGATACGCAGTATTTT. As protein: CASSLDRAGGPPTDTQYF.

The rearrangement uses TRBV13 and TRBJ2-1; 8 nucleotides line up with TRBD1. The CDR3 loop spans 15 amino acids. Germline CDR1 PRHDT, CDR2 FYEKMQ (reference sequence). J lost 10 bases, V lost 3 bases, and 11 bases had no gene match. The CDR3 here is CASSFGTGTKREQFF. The CDR3 coding sequence is TGTGCCAGCAGCTTCGGGACAGGTACTAAAAGGGAGCAGTTCTTC.

The chain has TRBV9 and TRBJ2-3; 10 bases are shared with TRBD2. Germline CDR1 reads SGDLS; CDR2 reads YYNGEE. J gave up 7 bases and V 0 bases, and 8 bases lay outside the gene matches. The CDR3 is 16 amino acids. The CDR3 protein is CASSVDPSGGTNTQYF. The CDR3 coding sequence is TGTGCCAGCAGCGTAGACCCTAGCGGGGGAACGAATACGCAGTATTTT. Full variable domain (missing parts from reference TRBV9 and TRBJ2-3): DSGVTQTPKHLITATGQRVTLRCSPRSGDLSVYWYQQSLDQGLQFLIQYYNGEERAKGNILERFSAQQFPDLHSELNLSSLELGDSALYFCASSVDPSGGTNTQYFGPGTRLTVL.

The V call is TRBV6-5, the J call TRBJ1-2; a possible D gene is TRBD1 (6 bases). CDR1 is MNHEY, CDR2 SVGAGI, per germline. This CDR3 is built from 15 residues. Trimming shortened V by 5 bases and J by 6 bases, and 19 bases separated the two germline ends. The CDR3 nucleotides read TGTGCCAGCAGTCCGTCGGGGGGGGCCTTGAATGGCTACACCTTC. This encodes CASSPSGGALNGYTF.

The rearrangement uses TRBV27 and TRBJ1-1, with 9 bases that match TRBD1. The CDR3 is 16 amino acids. From germline, CDR1 is MNHEY and CDR2 SMNVEV (reference sequence). V lost 2 bases and J lost 5; bases outside the gene matches: 9. CDR3 DNA: TGTGCCAGCAGTTTACGGGACAGGGCCCCGGGGACTGAAGCTTTCTTT. Amino acids: CASSLRDRAPGTEAFF.

This chain joins TRBV11-3 and TRBJ2-1; 9 nucleotides match TRBD2. The length of the CDR3 is 17 residues. J was trimmed by 5 bases and V by 0 bases; bases with no gene match: 8. Germline-derived CDR1 and CDR2 are SGHNT and YENEEA. The CDR3 region is CASSLDRLRGGHNEQFF. CDR3 sequence (DNA): TGTGCCAGCAGCTTAGATCGGTTGCGGGGGGGCCACAATGAGCAGTTCTTC.